This T cell receptor (beta chain) is drawn from a study of post-analysis software for immune sequencing data. Built from TCR beta cDNA, the libraries had unique molecular identifiers in them. TCRdb reprocessed the PCR reads with MiXCR, giving one entry per CDR3 protein. The table shows fewer than 850,000 distinct CDR3 sequences, with roughly 27% occurring only once. Regarding the study as a whole: Controls showed lower frequencies than patients for several TRBV segments, and TRBV5-6, TRBV5-1 and TRBV20-1 were among these.

Note on this clonotype: Its target is unknown.

The germline gives CDR1 SGHTA, CDR2 FQGNSA. After removal of 5 bases from V and 8 bases from J, the junction contained 19 bases not matched to a gene. The CDR3 runs to 18 residues. This receptor was obtained from a girl aged 5-17 years with multiple sclerosis. The chain has TRBV7-2 and TRBJ2-1, with 9 bases aligning to TRBD2. The sequencing sample was made of blood. CDR3 sequence (DNA): TGTGCCAGCAGCCCACCCCGTCGCTTCCTAGCGGGGTGGGATGAGCAGTTCTTC. The encoded protein is CASSPPRRFLAGWDEQFF.